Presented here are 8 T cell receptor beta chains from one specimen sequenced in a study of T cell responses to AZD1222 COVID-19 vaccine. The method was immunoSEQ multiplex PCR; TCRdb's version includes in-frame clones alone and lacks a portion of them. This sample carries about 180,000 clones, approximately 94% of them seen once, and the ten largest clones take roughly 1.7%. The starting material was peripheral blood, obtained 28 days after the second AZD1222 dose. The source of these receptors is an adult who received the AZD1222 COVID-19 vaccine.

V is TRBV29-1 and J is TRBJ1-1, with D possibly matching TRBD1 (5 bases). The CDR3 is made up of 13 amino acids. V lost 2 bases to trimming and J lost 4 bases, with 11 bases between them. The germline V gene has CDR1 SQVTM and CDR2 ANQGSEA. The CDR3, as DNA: TGCAGCGTTGAATGGGGACTGGGCACTGAAGCTTTCTTT. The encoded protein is CSVEWGLGTEAFF.

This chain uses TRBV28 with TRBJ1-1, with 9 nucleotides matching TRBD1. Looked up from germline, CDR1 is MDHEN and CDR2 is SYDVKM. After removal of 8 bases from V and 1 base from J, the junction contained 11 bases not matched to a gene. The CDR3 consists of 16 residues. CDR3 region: CASGTGGIYRNTEAFF. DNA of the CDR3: TGTGCCAGCGGAACAGGGGGCATTTATAGGAACACTGAAGCTTTCTTT.

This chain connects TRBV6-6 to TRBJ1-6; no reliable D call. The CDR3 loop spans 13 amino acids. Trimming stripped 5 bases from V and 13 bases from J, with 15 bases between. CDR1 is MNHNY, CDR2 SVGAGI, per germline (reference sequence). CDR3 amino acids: CASSGTAKGPLHF. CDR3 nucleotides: TGTGCCAGCAGTGGAACCGCTAAGGGTCCCCTCCACTTT.

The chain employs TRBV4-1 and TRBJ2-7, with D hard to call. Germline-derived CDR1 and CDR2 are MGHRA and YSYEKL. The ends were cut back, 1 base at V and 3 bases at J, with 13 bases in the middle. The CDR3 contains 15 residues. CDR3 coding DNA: TGCGCCAGCAGCCAAGGATCAACAGTTTTCTACGAGCAGTACTTC. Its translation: CASSQGSTVFYEQYF.

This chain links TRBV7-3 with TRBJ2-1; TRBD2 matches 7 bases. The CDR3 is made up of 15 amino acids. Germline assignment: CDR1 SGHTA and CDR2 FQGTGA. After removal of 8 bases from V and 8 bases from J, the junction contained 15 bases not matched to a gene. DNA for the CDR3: TGTGCCAGCGGGGCAGGTGGGAGGGCCATGGATGAGCAGTTCTTC. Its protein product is CASGAGGRAMDEQFF.

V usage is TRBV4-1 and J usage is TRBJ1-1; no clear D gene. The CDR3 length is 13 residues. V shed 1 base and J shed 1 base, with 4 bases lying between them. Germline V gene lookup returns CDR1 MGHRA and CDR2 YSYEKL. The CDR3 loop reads CASSQVQNTEAFF. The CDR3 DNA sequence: TGCGCCAGCAGCCAAGTGCAGAACACTGAAGCTTTCTTT.

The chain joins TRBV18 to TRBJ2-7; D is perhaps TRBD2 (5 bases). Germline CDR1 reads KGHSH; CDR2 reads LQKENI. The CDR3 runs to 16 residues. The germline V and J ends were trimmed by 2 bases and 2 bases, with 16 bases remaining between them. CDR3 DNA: TGTGCCAGCTCACCAACTTATGGGAGCGGCACCTACGAGCAGTACTTC. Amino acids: CASSPTYGSGTYEQYF.

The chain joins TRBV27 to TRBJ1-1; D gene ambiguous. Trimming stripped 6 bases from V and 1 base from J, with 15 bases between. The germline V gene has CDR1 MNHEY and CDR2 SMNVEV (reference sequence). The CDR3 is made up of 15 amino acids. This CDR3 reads CASSPIPLTNTEAFF. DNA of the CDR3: TGTGCCAGCAGCCCGATCCCCTTAACGAACACTGAAGCTTTCTTT.